This T cell receptor (beta chain) was captured in a study of blood T cell repertoires in COVID-19 (dated by TCRdb to the early 2020s). About the investigation overall: Samples covering the acute and convalescent phases of COVID-19 were provided by collaborators in the United States, Italy and Spain. HLA class I and class II types, where available, came from metadata supplied by the sample provider rather than from assay-based typing. The dataset comprised deeply sampled blood TCRbeta repertoires from subjects exposed to, actively infected with, or recovered from COVID-19. The sample metadata nearly always contained a de-identified subject ID, COVID-19 status, age in years and sex. The repertoires were released in a freely available public database meant as a resource for research on the immune response to SARS-CoV-2. The prospective study material was composed of cDNA or gDNA derived from T cells, B-cell-depleted T cells, or PBMCs. The samples were drawn from two sources: the first 160 participants of the ongoing ImmuneRACE study, and over 1,000 subjects contributed by 6 global collaborators. Summary of the overall study and its limitations: The amount of clinical and demographic metadata varied by source and participant and was provided uncurated.

The immunoSEQ Assay, a bias-controlled multiplex PCR, was used to amplify TCRbeta CDR3 regions from genomic DNA. The original methods were these. The number of nucleated cells in each sample was estimated by amplification of reference gene primers within the assay. Sequence reads were collapsed and filtered to measure the absolute abundance of every unique TCRbeta CDR3 rearrangement. For each sample, productive Simpson clonality was calculated as the square root of Simpson's diversity index across productive rearrangements. Imported from immuneACCESS, the table was reduced by TCRdb to in-frame sequences with V and J called. These copies leave out some clones; in studies compared against another copy, an unresolved V gene accounts for under half, and the cause of the remainder is not known. V, J and clone size were drawn from that table, and D and trimming were deduced from the DNA. This sample holds around 310,000 clones; 70% to 90% were observed only once. Of the sample, 9.5% is held by the ten largest clones.

Worth noting for this clone: Its antigen remains unidentified. No clone much larger than this one lies a single base away; base qualities are absent.

CDR1 and CDR2 are drawn from the germline V gene: SGHRS, YFSETQ. V drops 2 bases and J drops 6 bases, leaving 12 bases in between. The CDR3 covers 14 residues, taking in both the cysteine and the phenylalanine. Only CDR3 DNA is held: 42 bases, read in frame from base 1. Enrolling through a virtual design, the prospective study's participants ranged in age from roughly 18 to 89 years and lived across roughly 24 United States geographic areas. In the prospective study, cohorts were assigned on the basis of participant-reported clinical history obtained from a screening survey and a study questionnaire. For ImmuneRACE Cohort 3, a participant was defined as recovered based on two consecutive negative NP/OP PCR tests, clearance by a healthcare professional, or resolution of symptoms. Mobile phlebotomists in the prospective study collected whole blood, serum and a nasopharyngeal or oropharyngeal swab from every participant. Prospective study participants could optionally give additional blood draws and questionnaires over an approximately two-month period. Prospective study blood samples were shipped either frozen or at room temperature before DNA extraction.

The chain employs TRBV5-1 and TRBJ2-1; TRBD1 could be the D gene, as 6 bases match. Sequenced sample: PBMCs or T cells enriched from blood (not recorded which). The source of this sequence is a woman aged 40 to 50 who had recovered from COVID-19. The DNA sequence is given as TGCGCCAGCAGCTTACAAGGGGGAAGCAATGAGCAGTTCTTC. It encodes CASSLQGGSNEQFF.